This T cell receptor (beta chain) was captured in a study of T cells expressing NK-cell markers. Overall study: Sorted CD3+CD56-NKG2C+, CD3+CD56+NKG2C+ and CD3+CD56+NKG2C- T cells supplied the TCR beta repertoires. Study conclusions and caveats: Whether expanded NKG2C+ T cell clones were HCMV-specific remained unclear.

The CDR3 covers 15 residues. Germline assignment: CDR1 MNHEY and CDR2 SVGAGI. As concerns this clonotype: The antigen remains undetermined.

TCRdb processed the 5' RACE reads again and assigns one entry to each CDR3 protein, with no DNA. This table holds fewer than 550,000 distinct CDR3 sequences. This chain joins TRBV6-5 and TRBJ2-3; the D call of TRBD2 rests on TCRdb alone, since no DNA is present to check it. The TCR sequence derives from a woman between 50 and 59 years old in good health. Sequenced material: blood T cells: a sorted CD56 or NKG2C T cell subset, CD4+ or CD8+ T cells, or bulk PBMC T cells (not recorded which). CDR3 protein: CASSKRRGGADTQYF.